This record concerns one T cell receptor beta chain sequence. Its antigen is undetermined. Construction of naive CD8 libraries employed about 19,000 to 1,000,000 sorted cells together with 10%, 30% or 50% RNA. The data originate from a study of molecular identifiers for immune sequencing clone quantification. Study results and caveats: In CMV-specific effectors, clones above 20 copies held over 99% of molecules; naive, under 1%.

Bulk TCR libraries were made with methods that had been previously described and with listed TCR primers. TCRdb used MiXCR to reprocess the PCR reads, holding one entry per CDR3 protein. This sample has about 510,000 distinct CDR3 sequences, with 25% found just once. Trimming stripped 1 base from V and 3 bases from J, with 6 bases between. CDR1 and CDR2 from the germline V gene are DFQATT and SNEGSKA (reference sequence). CDR3 length: 13 amino acids. This TCR was recovered from a human donor in good health. Some libraries in this study had Jurkat cell RNA spiked in. V usage is TRBV20-1 and J usage is TRBJ2-2, with TRBD1 as a possible D gene (5 bases). Material for sequencing was naive CD8+ T cells from blood, with Jurkat cell RNA spiked in. Subset specified: FACS-sorted CD8+CD4-CCR7+CD45RA+ naive T cells. The CDR3 spells CSARVRDTGELFF. The DNA for the CDR3 is TGCAGTGCTAGAGTCAGGGACACCGGGGAGCTGTTTTTT.